Listed below are T cell receptor beta chains from one sample, sequenced in a study of tumor and adjacent non-tumor tissue in lung cancer. TCRdb used MiXCR to reprocess the multiplex PCR reads, holding one entry per CDR3 protein. The sample comprises some 99,000 distinct CDR3 sequences, 75% of which are singletons, and about 40% rests with the top ten. Material for sequencing was lung tumor tissue. These TCRs come from an older woman with non-small cell lung cancer. Both conserved end residues are part of each CDR3. Fields, in order: D gene, clone size, J gene, V gene, CDR3 protein, CDR3 DNA. D genes are given only for firm matches. Expanded clones get a size class; other rows say once, few or many, or leave the size out.

>NA|NA|TRBJ1-3|TRBV11-3
CATLEDSGNSIYF
TGTGCCACCCTGGAGGATTCTGGAAACAGCATATATTTT
>NA|many|TRBJ2-7|TRBV10-2
CASSESGLSYEQYF
TGCGCCAGCAGTGAGTCGGGTCTTTCCTACGAGCAGTACTTC
>TRBD1|NA|TRBJ1-1|TRBV14
CASSQDSGQMNIEAFF
TGTGCCAGCAGCCAAGATTCGGGACAGATGAACATTGAAGCTTTCTTT
>NA|NA|TRBJ2-2|TRBV6-2/TRBV6-3
CASSYTQLRTNTGELFF
TGTGCCAGCAGTTACACCCAATTGAGGACCAACACCGGGGAGCTGTTTTTT
>NA|NA|TRBJ2-1|TRBV4-1
CARIQESSKFF
TGCGCCAGGATCCAAGAATCCTCCAAGTTCTTC
>NA|NA|TRBJ2-3|TRBV7-2
CASSLTRVPDKQYF
TGTGCCAGCAGCCTTACACGCGTCCCAGATAAGCAGTATTTT
>NA|NA|TRBJ2-1|TRBV4-1
CASNPTGLVGTKFF
TGCGCCAGCAACCCTACGGGGCTAGTGGGGACCAAGTTCTTC
>TRBD2|NA|TRBJ2-1|TRBV20-1
CSAKPSTSGRAKVLYNEQFF
TGCAGTGCCAAACCCTCCACTAGCGGGCGGGCTAAGGTACTCTACAATGAACAGTTCTTC
>NA|many|TRBJ2-1|TRBV4-3
CASSQPPLGGYNEQFF
TGCGCCAGCAGCCAGCCCCCACTAGGGGGTTACAATGAGCAGTTCTTC
>NA|NA|TRBJ1-1|TRBV30
CAWRAGSTEAFF
TGTGCCTGGAGAGCTGGCTCCACTGAAGCTTTCTTT
>NA|medium-sized|TRBJ1-5|TRBV11-2
CASSLIPVGQPQHF
TGTGCCAGCAGCTTAATACCAGTTGGACAGCCCCAGCATTTT
>NA|NA|TRBJ2-2|TRBV20-1
CSASGVLVDNNRGAVF
TGCAGTGCTAGTGGGGTTCTAGTGGACAATAACCGGGGAGCTGTTTTT
>TRBD2|NA|TRBJ2-7|TRBV28
CASSIETSGRLSQYF
TGTGCCAGCAGTATTGAGACTAGCGGGAGATTGTCGCAGTACTTC
>NA|NA|TRBJ2-4|TRBV20-1
CSAVWFMGAKNIQYF
TGCAGTGCTGTGTGGTTTATGGGAGCCAAAAACATTCAGTACTTC
>NA|few|TRBJ2-7|TRBV11-2
CASSWDRGYEQYF
TGTGCCAGCAGTTGGGACCGAGGATACGAGCAGTACTTC
>TRBD1|NA|TRBJ2-1|TRBV4-3
CASSQDGQDGYNKQFF
TGCGCCAGCAGCCAAGATGGACAGGATGGGTACAATAAGCAGTTCTTC
>NA|NA|TRBJ2-7|TRBV29-1
CSAGHLKGVSYEQYF
TGCAGCGCCGGCCACCTGAAGGGGGTCTCCTACGAGCAGTACTTC
>NA|NA|TRBJ2-5|TRBV6-2/TRBV6-3
CACSFVGQETQYF
TGTGCCTGCAGTTTCGTTGGGCAAGAGACCCAGTACTTC
>TRBD2|NA|TRBJ2-1|TRBV20-1
CSTRDWASGAYSEQFF
TGCAGTACTAGAGATTGGGCTAGCGGGGCCTACAGTGAGCAGTTCTTC
>TRBD2|NA|TRBJ2-1|TRBV20-1
CSARDASSGRRYNEQFF
TGCAGTGCTCGAGATGCGTCTAGCGGGAGGAGGTACAATGAGCAGTTCTTC
>NA|once|TRBJ2-7|TRBV11-1
CASSREDSYKQYF
TGTGCCAGCAGCCGTGAGGACTCCTACAAGCAGTACTTC
>TRBD1|NA|TRBJ2-5|TRBV5-4
CAISFRQGIGEETQNF
TGTGCCATCAGCTTTCGACAGGGGATAGGAGAGGAGACACAGAACTTC
>NA|NA|TRBJ2-1|TRBV11-1
CASSRADAFDEQFF
TGTGCCAGCAGCCGGGCCGATGCATTCGATGAGCAGTTCTTC
>NA|NA|TRBJ2-7|TRBV28
CASRPEQGGCEQYF
TGTGCCAGCAGACCCGAGCAGGGGGGTTGCGAGCAGTACTTC
>NA|NA|TRBJ2-1|TRBV28
CASSFLGLANNEQLF
TGTGCCAGCAGTTTTCTTGGCCTAGCGAACAATGAGCAGCTCTTC
>NA|NA|TRBJ1-1|TRBV11-2
CASKLDPSEVTEAFF
TGTGCCAGCAAGTTAGATCCCTCAGAGGTAACTGAAGCTTTCTTT
>NA|NA|TRBJ2-1|TRBV29-1
CSLQGGYNEQFF
TGCAGCCTCCAGGGGGGGTACAATGAACAGTTCTTC
>NA|NA|TRBJ2-1|TRBV5-4
CASMIVGAMGGGEQFF
TGTGCCAGCATGATCGTGGGGGCCATGGGGGGTGGTGAGCAGTTCTTC
>TRBD2|once|TRBJ2-2|TRBV29-1
CSVGLGAGGTRGELFF
TGCAGCGTGGGATTGGGGGCGGGAGGGACTCGCGGGGAGCTGTTTTTT
>NA|few|TRBJ1-1|TRBV5-1
CASRVRGAEEAFF
TGCGCCAGCAGAGTCAGAGGGGCCGAAGAAGCTTTCTTT
>NA|NA|TRBJ2-4|TRBV7-2
CAISLSGASSYF
TGTGCCATCAGCTTATCAGGGGCTTCCAGCTACTTC
>NA|NA|TRBJ1-2|TRBV5-1
CASSLNCYGYTF
TGCGCCAGCAGCTTGAACTGCTATGGCTACACATTC
>NA|NA|TRBJ2-5|TRBV11-2
CVSSLDAMSFQENQYF
TGTGTCAGCAGCTTAGATGCAATGAGTTTCCAAGAGAACCAGTACTTT
>NA|NA|TRBJ2-2|TRBV11-1
CAGSLAVYANAGELFF
TGTGCCGGCAGCTTAGCCGTATACGCGAACGCCGGGGAGTTGTTTTTT
>TRBD1|NA|TRBJ1-2|TRBV11-2
CVSRNRGANYGYTF
TGTGTCAGCAGAAACAGGGGAGCTAACTATGGCTACACCTTC
>NA|NA|TRBJ2-5|TRBV14
CASSQTSGGQETQCF
TGTGCCAGCAGCCAGACTAGTGGGGGGCAAGAGACCCAGTGCTTC
>NA|NA|TRBJ2-4|TRBV6-1
CASSEPGKLANNIQHF
TGTGCCAGCAGTGAACCCGGCAAATTAGCCAACAACATTCAGCACTTC
>NA|NA|TRBJ2-3|TRBV4-3
CASSHETGGTNTQYF
TGTGCCAGCAGCCACGAGACAGGTGGCACAAATACGCAGTATTTT
>TRBD1|NA|TRBJ1-6|TRBV4-3
CASNLGDRGSSPLHF
TGCGCCAGCAACCTCGGGGACAGGGGAAGTTCACCCCTCCACTTT
>NA|NA|TRBJ2-6|TRBV4-3
CASSQDRGVNVLTF
TGCGCCAGCAGCCAAGATCGCGGGGTCAACGTCCTGACTTTC
>NA|NA|TRBJ2-4|TRBV12-3/TRBV12-4
CASSFKGDAKNIQYF
TGTGCCAGCAGTTTCAAGGGAGACGCCAAAAACATCCAGTACTTC
>NA|NA|TRBJ2-1|TRBV4-3
CSSSQGLPSGALSGDEQFF
TGCTCCAGCAGCCAAGGTTTACCCTCGGGGGCCCTCTCGGGGGATGAGCAGTTCTTC
>NA|NA|TRBJ1-6|TRBV14
CASNRGFNNSPLHF
TGTGCCAGCAATAGGGGATTCAATAATTCACCCCTCCACTTT
>TRBD1|NA|TRBJ1-2|TRBV20-1
CNASSDRGRSYAYTF
TGCAATGCTAGTTCGGACAGGGGGCGCAGCTATGCCTACACCTTC
>NA|many|TRBJ2-5|TRBV6-2/TRBV6-3
CASSYSETEETQYF
TGTGCCAGCAGTTACTCAGAGACAGAAGAGACCCAGTACTTC
>NA|many|TRBJ2-2|TRBV29-1
CSVGDTGELFF
TGCAGCGTTGGGGACACCGGGGAGCTGTTTTTT
>NA|few|TRBJ2-1|TRBV11-1
CVSSPRGLAGWDVQFF
TGTGTCAGCAGCCCGAGGGGGCTAGCGGGTTGGGATGTGCAGTTCTTC